The source of this T cell receptor beta chain is a study of early T cells in non-severe SARS-CoV-2 infection. Study overall: From unsorted whole blood, bulk RNA was sequenced, and the chains remained unpaired. Study-level results: Reliance on VDJdb matching favored anti-spike CD8 responses; private and CD4 specificities were missed.

The germline gives CDR1 SGHAT, CDR2 FQDESV (reference sequence). V lost 3 bases, J lost 7 bases, and 13 bases lay in between. The CDR3 is 14 residues long. Individual cDNA molecules carried attached unique molecular identifiers. TCRdb independently ran MiXCR on the 5' RACE reads; one entry per CDR3 protein. The sample lists some 50,000 distinct CDR3 sequences, about 9.1% occurring once. As for this clonotype: The antigen remains unidentified.

The chain has TRBV11-1 and TRBJ2-1; D gene ambiguous. The clonotype comes from an adult who was a healthcare worker with PCR-confirmed SARS-CoV-2 infection or an uninfected control (not recorded which). Sequenced sample: whole blood. In DNA form, the CDR3 reads TGTGCCAGCAGCTTTAATCTAGGTGAGAATGAGCAGTTCTTC. This translates into CASSFNLGENEQFF. The full variable domain, with the rest looked up from reference TRBV11-1 and TRBJ2-1, is EAEVAQSPRYKITEKSQAVAFWCDPISGHATLYWYRQILGQGPELLVQFQDESVVDDSQLPKDRFSAERLKGVDSTLKIQPAELGDSAMYLCASSFNLGENEQFFGPGTRLTVL.